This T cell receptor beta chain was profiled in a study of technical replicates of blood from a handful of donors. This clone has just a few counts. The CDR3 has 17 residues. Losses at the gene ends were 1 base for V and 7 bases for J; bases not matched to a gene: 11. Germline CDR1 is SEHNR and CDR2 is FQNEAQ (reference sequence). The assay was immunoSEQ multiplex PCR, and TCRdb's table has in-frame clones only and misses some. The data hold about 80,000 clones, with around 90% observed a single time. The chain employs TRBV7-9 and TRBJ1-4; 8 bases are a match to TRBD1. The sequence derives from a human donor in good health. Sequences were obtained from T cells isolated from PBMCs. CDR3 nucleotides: TGTGCCAGCAGCTTAGGGCAGGGGGCTGAAGATGGTGAAAAACTGTTTTTT. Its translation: CASSLGQGAEDGEKLFF. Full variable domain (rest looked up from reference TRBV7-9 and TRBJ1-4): DTGVSQNPRHKITKRGQNVTFRCDPISEHNRLYWYRQTLGQGPEFLTYFQNEAQLEKSRLLSDRFSAERPKGSFSTLEIQRTEQGDSAMYLCASSLGQGAEDGEKLFFGSGTQLSVL.